What follows describes a single TCR beta chain. Unique molecular identifiers were affixed to single, distinct cDNA molecules. TCRdb reprocessed the 5' RACE reads with MiXCR, giving one entry per CDR3 protein. The table lists around 58,000 distinct CDR3 sequences, roughly 7.6% of them singletons, with under 12% in the top ten. This sample is drawn from a study of early T cells in non-severe SARS-CoV-2 infection. About the study: Chains stayed unpaired after sequencing of bulk RNA from unsorted whole blood.

This specimen was whole blood, taken at baseline. The receptor was derived from an adult who was a healthcare worker with PCR-confirmed SARS-CoV-2 infection or an uninfected control (not recorded which).

CDR3 coding DNA: TGTGCCAGCAGAAGCCAAGAGACCCAGTACTTC. Its translation: CASRSQETQYF. The rearrangement joins TRBV28 to TRBJ2-5; D remains ambiguous. The CDR3 contains 11 residues. The V end was cut by 6 bases, the J end by 1 base, with 3 bases between. The germline V gene encodes CDR1 MDHEN and CDR2 SYDVKM.